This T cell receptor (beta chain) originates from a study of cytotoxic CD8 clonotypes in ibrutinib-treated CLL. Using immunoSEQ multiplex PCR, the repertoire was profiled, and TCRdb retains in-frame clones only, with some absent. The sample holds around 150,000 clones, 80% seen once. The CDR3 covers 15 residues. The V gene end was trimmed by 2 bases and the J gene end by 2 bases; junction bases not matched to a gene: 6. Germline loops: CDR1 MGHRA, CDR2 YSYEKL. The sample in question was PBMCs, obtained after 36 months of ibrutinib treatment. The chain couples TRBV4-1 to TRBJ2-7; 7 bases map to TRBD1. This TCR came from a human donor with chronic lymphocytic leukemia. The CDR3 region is CASSQTGTVPYEQYF. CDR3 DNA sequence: TGCGCCAGCAGCCAAACCGGGACAGTGCCCTACGAGCAGTACTTC.